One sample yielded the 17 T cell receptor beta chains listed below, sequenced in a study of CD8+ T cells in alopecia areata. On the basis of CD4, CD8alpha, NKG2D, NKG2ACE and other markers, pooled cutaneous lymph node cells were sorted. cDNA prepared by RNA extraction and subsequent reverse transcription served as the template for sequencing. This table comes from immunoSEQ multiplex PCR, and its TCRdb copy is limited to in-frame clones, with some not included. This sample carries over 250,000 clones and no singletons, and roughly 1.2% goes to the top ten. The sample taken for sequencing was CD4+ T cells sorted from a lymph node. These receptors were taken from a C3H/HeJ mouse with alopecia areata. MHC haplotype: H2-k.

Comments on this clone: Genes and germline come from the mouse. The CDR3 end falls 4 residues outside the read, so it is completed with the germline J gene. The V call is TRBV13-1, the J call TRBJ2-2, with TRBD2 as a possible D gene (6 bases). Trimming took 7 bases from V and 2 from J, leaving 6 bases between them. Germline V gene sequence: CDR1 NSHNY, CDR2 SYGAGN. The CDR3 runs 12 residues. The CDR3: CASGGNTGQLYF. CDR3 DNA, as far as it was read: TGTGCCAGCGGGGGGAACACCGGG.

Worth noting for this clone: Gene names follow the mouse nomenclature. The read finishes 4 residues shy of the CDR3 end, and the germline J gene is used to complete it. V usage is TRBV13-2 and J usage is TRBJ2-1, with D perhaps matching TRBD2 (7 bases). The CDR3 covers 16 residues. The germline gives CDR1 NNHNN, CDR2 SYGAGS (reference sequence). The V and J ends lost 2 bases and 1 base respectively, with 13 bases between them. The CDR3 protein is CASGDPGGRNYAEQFF. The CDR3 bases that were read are TGTGCCAGCGGTGACCCTGGGGGCCGAAACTATGCT.

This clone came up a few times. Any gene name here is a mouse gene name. The CDR3 DNA, read in part, is TGCACCTGCAGACGACAGGGGAGGGAC. The encoded protein is CTCRRQGRD. Given in full, the CDR3 is CTCRRQGRDTQYF. The chain combines TRBV1 with TRBJ2-5; 8 bases agree with TRBD1. The DNA ends 4 residues before the CDR3 does, and the rest of the CDR3 is filled in from the germline J gene. Germline-derived CDR1 and CDR2 are NSQYPW and LRSPGD (reference sequence). The CDR3 consists of 13 residues.

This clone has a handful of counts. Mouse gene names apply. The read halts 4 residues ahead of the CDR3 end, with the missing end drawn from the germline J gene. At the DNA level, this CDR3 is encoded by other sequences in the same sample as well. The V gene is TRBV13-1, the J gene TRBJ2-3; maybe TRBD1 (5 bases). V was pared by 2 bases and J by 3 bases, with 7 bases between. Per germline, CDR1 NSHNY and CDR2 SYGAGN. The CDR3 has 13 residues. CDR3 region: CASSENRAETLYF. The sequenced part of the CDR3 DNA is TGTGCCAGCAGTGAGAACAGGGCAGAA.

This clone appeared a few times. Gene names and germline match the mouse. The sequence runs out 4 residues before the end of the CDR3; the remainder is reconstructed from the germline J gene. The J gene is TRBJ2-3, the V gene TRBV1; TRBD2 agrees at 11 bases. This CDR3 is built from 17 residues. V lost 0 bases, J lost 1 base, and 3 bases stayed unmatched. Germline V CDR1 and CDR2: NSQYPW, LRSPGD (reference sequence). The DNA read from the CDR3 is TGCACCTGCAGTGCAGATCCGGGACTGGGGGGTGCAGAA. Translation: CTCSADPGLGGAE. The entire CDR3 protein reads CTCSADPGLGGAETLYF.

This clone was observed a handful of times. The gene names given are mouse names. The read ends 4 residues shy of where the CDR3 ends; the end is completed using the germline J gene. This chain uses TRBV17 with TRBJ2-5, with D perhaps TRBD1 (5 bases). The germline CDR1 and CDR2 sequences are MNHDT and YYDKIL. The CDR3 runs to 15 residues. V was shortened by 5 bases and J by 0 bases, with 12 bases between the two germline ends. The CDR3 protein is CASSGKGINQDTQYF. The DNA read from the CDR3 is TGTGCTAGCAGTGGAAAGGGGATTAACCAAGAC.

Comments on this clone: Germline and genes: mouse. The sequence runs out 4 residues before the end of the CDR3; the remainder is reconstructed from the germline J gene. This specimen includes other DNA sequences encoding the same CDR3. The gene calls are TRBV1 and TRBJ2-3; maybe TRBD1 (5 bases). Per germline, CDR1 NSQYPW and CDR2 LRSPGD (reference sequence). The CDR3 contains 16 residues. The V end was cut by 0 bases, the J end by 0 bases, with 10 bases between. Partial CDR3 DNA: TGCACCTGCAGTGCAGATCCCCAGGGAAGTGCAGAA. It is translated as CTCSADPQGSAE. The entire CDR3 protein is CTCSADPQGSAETLYF. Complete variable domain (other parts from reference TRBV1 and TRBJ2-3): VTLLEQNPRWRLVPRGQAVNLRCILKNSQYPWMSWYQQDLQKQLQWLFTLRSPGDKEVKSLPGADYLATRVTDTELRLQVANMSQGRTLYCTCSADPQGSAETLYFGSGTRLTVL.

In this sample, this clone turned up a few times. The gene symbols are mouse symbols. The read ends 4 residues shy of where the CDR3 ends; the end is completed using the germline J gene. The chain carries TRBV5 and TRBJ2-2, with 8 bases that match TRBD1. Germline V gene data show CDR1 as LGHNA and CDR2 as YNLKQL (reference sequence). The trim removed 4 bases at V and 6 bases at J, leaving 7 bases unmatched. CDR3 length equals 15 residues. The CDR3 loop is CASSLRQGSAGQLYF. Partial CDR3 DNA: TGTGCCAGCAGCCTTCGACAGGGGTCCGCCGGG.

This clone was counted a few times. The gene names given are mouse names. CDR3 loop: CASSGTGGISDYTF. The sequenced part of the CDR3 DNA is TGTGCCAGCAGTGGGACAGGGGGCATCTCC. The rearrangement uses TRBV13-3 and TRBJ1-2, with 11 bases lining up with TRBD1. The read halts 4 residues ahead of the CDR3 end, with the missing end drawn from the germline J gene. CDR1 is NNHDY, CDR2 SYVADS, per germline. With V trimmed by 3 bases and J by 4 bases, 2 bases remained unmatched. The CDR3 contains 14 residues.

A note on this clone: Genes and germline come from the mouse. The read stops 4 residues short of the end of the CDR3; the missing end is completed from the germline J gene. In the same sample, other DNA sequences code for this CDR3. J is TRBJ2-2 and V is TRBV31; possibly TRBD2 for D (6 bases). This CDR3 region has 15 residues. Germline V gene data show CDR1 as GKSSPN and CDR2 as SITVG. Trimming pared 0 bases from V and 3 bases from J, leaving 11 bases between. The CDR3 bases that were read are TGTGCCTGGAGTCTCTGGGGAGGGGACACCGGG. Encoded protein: CAWSLWGGDTG. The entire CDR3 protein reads CAWSLWGGDTGQLYF.

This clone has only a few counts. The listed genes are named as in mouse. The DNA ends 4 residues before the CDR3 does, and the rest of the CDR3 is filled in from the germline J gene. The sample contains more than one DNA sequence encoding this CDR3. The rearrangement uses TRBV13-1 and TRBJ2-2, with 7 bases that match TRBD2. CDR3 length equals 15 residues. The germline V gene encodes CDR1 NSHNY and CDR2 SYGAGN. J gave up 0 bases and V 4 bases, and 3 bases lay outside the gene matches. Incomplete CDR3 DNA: TGTGCCAGCAGTCCTGGGGGAGCAAACACCGGG. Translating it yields CASSPGGANTG. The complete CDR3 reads CASSPGGANTGQLYF.

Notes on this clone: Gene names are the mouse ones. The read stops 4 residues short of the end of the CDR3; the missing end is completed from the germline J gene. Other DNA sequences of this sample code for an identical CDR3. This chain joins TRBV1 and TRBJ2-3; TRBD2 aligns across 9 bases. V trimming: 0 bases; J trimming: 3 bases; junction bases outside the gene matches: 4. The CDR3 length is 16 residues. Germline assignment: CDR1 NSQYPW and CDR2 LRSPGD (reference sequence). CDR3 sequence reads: CTCSADWGGAAETLYF. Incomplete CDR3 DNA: TGCACCTGCAGTGCAGATTGGGGGGGCGCCGCAGAA.

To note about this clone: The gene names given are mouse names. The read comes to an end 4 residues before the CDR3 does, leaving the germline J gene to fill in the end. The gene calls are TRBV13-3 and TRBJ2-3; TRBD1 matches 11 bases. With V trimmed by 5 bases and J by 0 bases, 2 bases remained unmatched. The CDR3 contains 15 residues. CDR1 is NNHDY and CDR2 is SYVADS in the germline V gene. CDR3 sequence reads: CASRGDRGSAETLYF. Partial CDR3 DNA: TGTGCCAGCAGAGGGGACAGGGGGAGTGCAGAA.

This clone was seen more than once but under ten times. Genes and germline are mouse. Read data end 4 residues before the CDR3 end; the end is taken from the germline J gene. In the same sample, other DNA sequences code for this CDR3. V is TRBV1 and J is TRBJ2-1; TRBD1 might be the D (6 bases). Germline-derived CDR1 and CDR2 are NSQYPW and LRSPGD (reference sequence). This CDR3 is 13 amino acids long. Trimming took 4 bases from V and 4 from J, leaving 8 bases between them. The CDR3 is CTCSGGQYAEQFF. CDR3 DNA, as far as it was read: TGCACCTGCAGTGGGGGACAATATGCT.

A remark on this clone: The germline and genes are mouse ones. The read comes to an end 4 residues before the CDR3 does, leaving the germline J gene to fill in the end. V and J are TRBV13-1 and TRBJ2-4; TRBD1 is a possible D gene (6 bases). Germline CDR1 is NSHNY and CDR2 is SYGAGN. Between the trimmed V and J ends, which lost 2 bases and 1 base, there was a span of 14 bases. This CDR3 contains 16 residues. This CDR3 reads CASSESPQGRQNTLYF. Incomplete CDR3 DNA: TGTGCCAGCAGTGAGTCCCCACAGGGCCGTCAAAAC.

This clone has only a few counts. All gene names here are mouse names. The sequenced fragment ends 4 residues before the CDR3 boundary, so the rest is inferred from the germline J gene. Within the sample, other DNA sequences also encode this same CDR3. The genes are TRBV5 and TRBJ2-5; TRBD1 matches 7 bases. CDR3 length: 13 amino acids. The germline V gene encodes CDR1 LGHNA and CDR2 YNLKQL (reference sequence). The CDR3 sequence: CASSQTGEDTQYF. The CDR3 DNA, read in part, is TGTGCCAGCAGCCAAACAGGGGAAGAC.

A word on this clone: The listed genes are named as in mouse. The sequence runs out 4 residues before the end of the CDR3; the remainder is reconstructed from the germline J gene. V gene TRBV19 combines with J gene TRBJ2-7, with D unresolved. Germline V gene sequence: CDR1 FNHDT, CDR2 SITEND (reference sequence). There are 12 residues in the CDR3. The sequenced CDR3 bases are TGTGCCAGCAGTCCGCAGAAATAT. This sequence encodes CASSPQKY. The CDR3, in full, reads CASSPQKYEQYF.